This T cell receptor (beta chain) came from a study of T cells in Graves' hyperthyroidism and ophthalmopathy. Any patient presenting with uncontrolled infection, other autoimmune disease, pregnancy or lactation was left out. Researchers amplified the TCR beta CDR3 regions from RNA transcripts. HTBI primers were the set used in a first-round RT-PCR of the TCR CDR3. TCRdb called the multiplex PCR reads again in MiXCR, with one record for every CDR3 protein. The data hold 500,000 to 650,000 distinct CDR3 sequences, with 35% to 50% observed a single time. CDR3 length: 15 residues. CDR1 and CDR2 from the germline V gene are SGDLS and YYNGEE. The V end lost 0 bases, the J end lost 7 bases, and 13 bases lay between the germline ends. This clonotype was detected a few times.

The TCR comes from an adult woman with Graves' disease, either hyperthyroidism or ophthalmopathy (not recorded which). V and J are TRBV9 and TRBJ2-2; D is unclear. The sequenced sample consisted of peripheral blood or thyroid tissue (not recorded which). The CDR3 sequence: CASSVAAFAVGELFF. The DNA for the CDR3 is TGTGCCAGCAGCGTAGCTGCCTTTGCGGTCGGGGAGCTGTTTTTT.